The sequence of this TCR beta chain was determined in a study of cytomegalovirus exposure and HLA in healthy donors. General study points: Confirmation was obtained in vitro that a few CMV-associated chains are specific for CMV antigens.

Primers included in the PCR were 60 Vbeta and 13 Jbeta primers. Under the authors' procedure: The authors later counted 75 million to 90 million unique TCR beta chains, 9 million to 12 million of them shared. TCRdb's table, derived via immunoSEQ multiplex PCR, lists solely in-frame clones and lacks some. V, J and clone size are those of that table, while D and trimming were read from the DNA. The sample yields 55,000 to 80,000 clones, approximately 75% seen once. The germline CDR1 and CDR2 sequences are SGHTA and FQGNSA. The length of the CDR3 is 17 residues. Trimming stripped 1 base from V and 0 bases from J, with 14 bases between. In this sample, this clone turned up a few times. The antigen is undetermined. The same CDR3 can be traced to other DNA sequences in this sample. Nominally healthy donors were sampled, though unrecorded immune exposures were likely.

The chain joins TRBV7-2 to TRBJ2-3; possibly TRBD2 for D (6 bases). Material for sequencing was PBMCs. This receptor was obtained from a woman in her 30s in good health and CMV-seronegative. The CDR3 loop reads CASSLGPAGLSTDTQYF. In DNA form, the CDR3 reads TGTGCCAGCAGCTTAGGTCCAGCGGGCCTAAGCACAGATACGCAGTATTTT. Looking up the rest from reference TRBV7-2 and TRBJ2-3 gives the full variable domain: GAGVSQSPSNKVTEKGKDVELRCDPISGHTALYWYRQSLGQGLEFLIYFQGNSAPDKSGLPSDRFSAERTGGSVSTLTIQRTQQEDSAVYLCASSLGPAGLSTDTQYFGPGTRLTVL.